This T cell receptor beta chain was recorded in a study of cytomegalovirus exposure and HLA in healthy donors. The PCR employed 60 Vbeta primers together with 13 Jbeta primers. Profiled with immunoSEQ multiplex PCR; TCRdb holds only in-frame clones, not every one. The table has under 200,000 clones, roughly 70% seen once. Overall study findings and caveats: Presence/absence analyses assumed roughly uniform sequencing depth across donors. A later analysis reportedly found fewer N-insertions in an Asian-associated ancestry cluster than the roughly 670-donor mean. In a later analysis, the majority of CMV-associated beta chains seemingly showed HLA restriction. V- and J-gene trimming of TCR beta was linked (in a later analysis) to a missense DCLRE1C variant.

On this clone: As yet, its antigen is unknown.

Unmatched junction bases numbered 4, after V lost 4 bases and J lost 4 bases. The CDR3 loop spans 15 amino acids. Germline V gene lookup returns CDR1 MGHRA and CDR2 YSYEKL. This rearrangement joins TRBV4-1 to TRBJ2-6; 7 bases fit TRBD1. The source material was PBMCs. The sequence was collected from a woman in her thirties in good health and CMV-seronegative. DNA for the CDR3: TGCGCCAGCAGCCGGACAGGAACCGGGGCCAACGTCCTGACTTTC. Translating gives CASSRTGTGANVLTF.